A selection of T cell receptor beta chains follows, all from one sample in a study of shared clonotypes between healthy human individuals. Assay used: immunoSEQ multiplex PCR; TCRdb lists only in-frame clones, some missing. Found here are millions of clones, around nine tenths of them singletons; the top ten hold over 0.12%. Sequencing was performed on naive CD4+ T cells sorted from blood. Source of these receptors: a man aged 18 to 30 in good health. The CDR3 runs from the conserved cysteine through the conserved F or W. Each record gives: V gene, clone size, D gene, J gene, CDR3 DNA, CDR3 protein. A D gene is named only where the DNA matches it firmly. Size is omitted from some rows. Given values are once, few, many or a class for expanded clones.

V gene: TRBV11-2
clone size: NA
D gene: NA
J gene: TRBJ1-1
CDR3 DNA: TGTGCCAGCAGCTTAGTCCGCCCCGTCGGCTCCGGGACCACGAAGGAAGCTTTCTTT
CDR3 protein: CASSLVRPVGSGTTKEAFF

V gene: TRBV5-1
clone size: few
D gene: NA
J gene: TRBJ1-1
CDR3 DNA: TGCGCCAGCAGCTTGGCGGGGGACACTGAAGCTTTCTTT
CDR3 protein: CASSLAGDTEAFF

V gene: TRBV28
clone size: NA
D gene: NA
J gene: TRBJ1-1
CDR3 DNA: TGTGCCAGCAGTTTGAGAAACACTGAAGCTTTCTTT
CDR3 protein: CASSLRNTEAFF

V gene: TRBV7-9
clone size: NA
D gene: NA
J gene: TRBJ2-7
CDR3 DNA: TGTGCCAGCAGCCCCGATACAGGGATGGTTTACGAGCAGTACTTC
CDR3 protein: CASSPDTGMVYEQYF

V gene: TRBV2
clone size: once
D gene: NA
J gene: TRBJ1-1
CDR3 DNA: TGTGCCAGCAGTGCTCGGAATAAGGACACTGAAGCTTTCTTT
CDR3 protein: CASSARNKDTEAFF

V gene: TRBV27
clone size: NA
D gene: NA
J gene: TRBJ2-3
CDR3 DNA: TGTGCCAGCAGTTTTTTGTCAGACACAGATACGCAGTATTTT
CDR3 protein: CASSFLSDTDTQYF

V gene: TRBV19
clone size: NA
D gene: TRBD2
J gene: TRBJ2-1
CDR3 DNA: TGTGCCAGTAGTAAACTAGCGGGAGGTCTGTATGTGCAGTTCTTC
CDR3 protein: CASSKLAGGLYVQFF

V gene: TRBV30
clone size: NA
D gene: NA
J gene: TRBJ2-5
CDR3 DNA: TGTGCCTGGAGTAAGGTTGAAGAGACCCAGTACTTC
CDR3 protein: CAWSKVEETQYF

V gene: TRBV12-5
clone size: NA
D gene: NA
J gene: TRBJ1-2
CDR3 DNA: TGTGCTAGTGGCCCGGGGGGGACCAATTTTGGCTACACCTTC
CDR3 protein: CASGPGGTNFGYTF

V gene: TRBV5-1
clone size: NA
D gene: TRBD1
J gene: TRBJ2-7
CDR3 DNA: TGCGCCAGCAGCCCATGGACAGGGGGCGAGCAGTACTTC
CDR3 protein: CASSPWTGGEQYF

V gene: TRBV6-5
clone size: NA
D gene: NA
J gene: TRBJ1-1
CDR3 DNA: TGTGCCAGCAGAAGAGACTTGAACACTGAAGCTTTCTTT
CDR3 protein: CASRRDLNTEAFF

V gene: TRBV18
clone size: NA
D gene: TRBD2
J gene: TRBJ2-7
CDR3 DNA: TGTGCCAGCTCCCAGGTGGGAGGGTACGAGCAGTACTTC
CDR3 protein: CASSQVGGYEQYF

V gene: TRBV5-1
clone size: NA
D gene: TRBD1
J gene: TRBJ2-3
CDR3 DNA: TGCGCCAGCGCCACAGGGGGATTCACAGATACGCAGTATTTT
CDR3 protein: CASATGGFTDTQYF

V gene: TRBV2
clone size: NA
D gene: NA
J gene: TRBJ1-5
CDR3 DNA: TGTGCCAGCAGTGAAGGTACAGGGCAGCATTTT
CDR3 protein: CASSEGTGQHF

V gene: TRBV6-5
clone size: NA
D gene: NA
J gene: TRBJ2-7
CDR3 DNA: TGTGCCAGCAGAGAATCCGGGACCTCGGCCTGGGAGCAGTACTTC
CDR3 protein: CASRESGTSAWEQYF

V gene: TRBV7-2
clone size: NA
D gene: TRBD2
J gene: TRBJ2-1
CDR3 DNA: TGTGCCAGCAGCCCATGGACTAGCGGATATGAGCAGTTCTTC
CDR3 protein: CASSPWTSGYEQFF

V gene: TRBV29-1
clone size: NA
D gene: TRBD2
J gene: TRBJ2-3
CDR3 DNA: TGCAGCGTTCCAGCGGGAGTGGCAGATACGCAGTATTTT
CDR3 protein: CSVPAGVADTQYF

V gene: TRBV7-2
clone size: NA
D gene: NA
J gene: TRBJ2-7
CDR3 DNA: TGTGCCAGCAGCTTAGCACCAGGAACCTACGAGCAGTACTTC
CDR3 protein: CASSLAPGTYEQYF

V gene: TRBV30
clone size: few
D gene: NA
J gene: TRBJ1-1
CDR3 DNA: TGTGCCTGGAGTGTACGACGGGCGGCCATAGAGAACACTGAAGCTTTCTTT
CDR3 protein: CAWSVRRAAIENTEAFF

V gene: TRBV6-6
clone size: few
D gene: NA
J gene: TRBJ1-1
CDR3 DNA: TGTGCCAGCACTACAGGGAGTGGCACTGAAGCTTTCTTT
CDR3 protein: CASTTGSGTEAFF

V gene: TRBV6-5
clone size: NA
D gene: NA
J gene: TRBJ1-2
CDR3 DNA: TGTGCCAGCAGCCGAGGTGGTAGGGCGGAAGGCTACACCTTC
CDR3 protein: CASSRGGRAEGYTF

V gene: TRBV13
clone size: NA
D gene: TRBD2
J gene: TRBJ2-1
CDR3 DNA: TGTGCCAGCAGCTCCACATTCACGGGACTAGCGGGAGACGGGAATGAGCAGTTCTTC
CDR3 protein: CASSSTFTGLAGDGNEQFF

V gene: TRBV5-4
clone size: NA
D gene: TRBD1
J gene: TRBJ2-7
CDR3 DNA: TGTGCCAGCACCAAAGGACAGGACACCTACGAGCAGTACTTC
CDR3 protein: CASTKGQDTYEQYF

V gene: TRBV6-5
clone size: NA
D gene: TRBD1
J gene: TRBJ1-4
CDR3 DNA: TGTGCCAGCAGTTACTTGACAGGGAATGAAAAACTGTTTTTT
CDR3 protein: CASSYLTGNEKLFF

V gene: TRBV4-1
clone size: NA
D gene: TRBD2
J gene: TRBJ2-7
CDR3 DNA: TGCGCCAGCAGCCAATCGGCACTAGCGGGGGTCACCTACGAGCAGTACTTC
CDR3 protein: CASSQSALAGVTYEQYF

V gene: TRBV5-8
clone size: once
D gene: NA
J gene: TRBJ1-2
CDR3 DNA: TGTGCCAGCAGCTCCCCAGACAGAGCCTATGGCTACACCTTC
CDR3 protein: CASSSPDRAYGYTF

V gene: TRBV19
clone size: NA
D gene: NA
J gene: TRBJ2-7
CDR3 DNA: TGTGCCAGTAGGCCCCGGGACGACTCCTACGAGCAGTACTTC
CDR3 protein: CASRPRDDSYEQYF

V gene: TRBV29-1
clone size: NA
D gene: TRBD2
J gene: TRBJ2-1
CDR3 DNA: TGCAGCGTTGAATTTTACCGAACTAGCGGGTACAATGAGCAGTTCTTC
CDR3 protein: CSVEFYRTSGYNEQFF

V gene: TRBV18
clone size: NA
D gene: TRBD1
J gene: TRBJ2-7
CDR3 DNA: TGTGCCAGCTCACCCGGGACAGTTAGCAACGAGCAGTACTTC
CDR3 protein: CASSPGTVSNEQYF

V gene: TRBV7-2
clone size: NA
D gene: NA
J gene: TRBJ2-5
CDR3 DNA: TGTGCCAGCAGCTTGGGTTTTCTGGGGCAGCAAAACCAAGAGACCCAGTACTTC
CDR3 protein: CASSLGFLGQQNQETQYF

V gene: TRBV6-5
clone size: NA
D gene: NA
J gene: TRBJ2-7
CDR3 DNA: TGTGCCAGCAGTTACGTTCGAGGATACGAGCAGTACTTC
CDR3 protein: CASSYVRGYEQYF

V gene: TRBV30
clone size: NA
D gene: NA
J gene: TRBJ1-6
CDR3 DNA: TGTGCCTGGAGTGTATCGACCTGGGGAGGCTCACCCCTCCACTTT
CDR3 protein: CAWSVSTWGGSPLHF

V gene: TRBV5-4
clone size: NA
D gene: NA
J gene: TRBJ2-7
CDR3 DNA: TGTGCCAGCAGCCGAAGTAACGACTACGAGCAGTACTTC
CDR3 protein: CASSRSNDYEQYF

V gene: TRBV11-2
clone size: once
D gene: NA
J gene: TRBJ2-7
CDR3 DNA: TGTGCCAGCAGCTTGGGGTGGTACGAGCAGTACTTC
CDR3 protein: CASSLGWYEQYF